Below are 8 T cell receptor beta chains sequenced from a single sample in a study of T cells in Graves' hyperthyroidism and ophthalmopathy (dated by TCRdb to about 2019). Libraries were built with multiplex PCR. The instrument was an Illumina HiSeq 2000. TCR beta CDR3 regions were amplified from RNA transcripts. For the first round of RT-PCR on the TCR CDR3, the HTBI primer set was used together with the Qiagen OneStep RT-PCR kit. The public reads were reprocessed in TCRdb via fastp at Q25 and MiXCR, keeping in-frame beta chains. Here each entry gathers all rows of one CDR3 protein and keeps the most common genes and DNA. The sample includes hundreds of thousands of distinct CDR3 sequences, with approximately 15% observed a single time. 14% of the sample comes from the top ten. Sequences were obtained from blood. Receptor source: a woman under 30 with Graves' hyperthyroidism.

The chain recombines TRBV27 with TRBJ1-1; 10 bases align to TRBD1. CDR1 MNHEY and CDR2 SMNVEV come from the germline V gene (reference sequence). Germline trimming cut 6 bases from V and 6 bases from J; bases unmatched to any gene: 7. This CDR3 comprises 14 residues. The CDR3 reads CASRKTGGLPEAFF. The CDR3 DNA reads TGTGCCAGCAGAAAGACAGGGGGCCTACCTGAAGCTTTCTTT.

CDR3 nucleotides: TGCAGCGTTGAAAGTACGGGGCCTTCCTACGAGCAGTACTTC. It codes for CSVESTGPSYEQYF. The genes are TRBV29-1 and TRBJ2-7, with D perhaps assigned TRBD1 or TRBD2 (5 bases each). Germline lookup yields CDR1 SQVTM and CDR2 ANQGSEA. Between the trimmed V and J ends, which lost 2 bases and 1 base, there was a span of 12 bases. The CDR3 totals 14 residues.

V gene TRBV14 combines with J gene TRBJ2-5, with 9 positions matching TRBD1. Per the germline V gene, CDR1 is SGHDN and CDR2 is FVKESK. There are 16 residues in the CDR3. Trimming removed 0 bases from V and 3 bases from J; junction bases left unmatched: 5. CDR3 amino acids: CASSQDQGQGEETQYF. In DNA, the CDR3 is TGTGCCAGCAGCCAAGATCAGGGACAGGGAGAAGAGACCCAGTACTTC.

In this sample, this clonotype turned up many times. The CDR3 region is CASSPMSGDDYEQYF. As DNA, the CDR3 is TGTGCCAGCAGCCCCATGTCAGGGGACGACTACGAGCAGTACTTC. V and J are TRBV11-2 and TRBJ2-7, with D possibly being TRBD1 (6 bases). There are 15 residues in the CDR3. Trimming stripped 5 bases from V and 3 bases from J, with 17 bases between. Germline assignment: CDR1 SGHAT and CDR2 FQNNGV.

There are many counts of this clonotype. The chain combines TRBV29-1 with TRBJ2-1, with a possible D match to TRBD2 (7 bases). The length of the CDR3 is 14 residues. From germline, CDR1 is SQVTM and CDR2 ANQGSEA. V gave up 7 bases and J gave up 2 bases, with 15 bases separating them. CDR3 amino acids: CSADGGAPYNEQFF. The CDR3 region has the DNA TGCAGCGCAGATGGGGGGGCCCCCTACAATGAGCAGTTCTTC.

There are a few counts of this clonotype. This chain connects TRBV12-3 or TRBV12-4 to TRBJ1-1, with 7 bases aligning to TRBD1. CDR3 size: 14 residues. The ends lost 5 bases at V and 4 bases at J; junction bases unmatched: 7. The CDR3 region is CASSATRGFTEAFF. The CDR3 DNA follows: TGTGCCAGCAGTGCGACCAGGGGGTTCACTGAAGCTTTCTTT.

In this sample, this clonotype turned up a few times. V gene TRBV6-1 combines with J gene TRBJ1-5; D is unresolved. CDR1 and CDR2 (germline): MNHNS, SASEGT. Trimming removed 6 bases at V and 7 bases at J, with 16 bases between. This CDR3 is 14 amino acids long. This chain's CDR3 is CASSPNEGGQPQHF. The CDR3 coding sequence is TGTGCCAGCAGCCCCAATGAGGGCGGGCAGCCCCAGCATTTT.

This clonotype was counted once. The V call is TRBV28, the J call TRBJ2-3, with 13 bases that match TRBD2. With V trimmed by 6 bases and J by 0 bases, 6 bases remained unmatched. Germline-derived CDR1 and CDR2 are MDHEN and SYDVKM. The CDR3 extends over 17 amino acids. The DNA for the CDR3 is TGTGCCAGCAGACCCCCGGGACTAGCGGGAAGCACAGATACGCAGTATTTT. It specifies CASRPPGLAGSTDTQYF.